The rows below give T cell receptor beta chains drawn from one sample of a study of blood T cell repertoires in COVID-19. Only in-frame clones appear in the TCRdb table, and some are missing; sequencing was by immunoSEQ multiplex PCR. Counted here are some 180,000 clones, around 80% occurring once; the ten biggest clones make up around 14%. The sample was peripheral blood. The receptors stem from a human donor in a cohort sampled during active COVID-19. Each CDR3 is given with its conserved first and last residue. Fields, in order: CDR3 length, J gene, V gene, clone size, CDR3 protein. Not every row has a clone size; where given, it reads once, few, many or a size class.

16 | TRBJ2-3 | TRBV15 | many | CATSRAGTEATDTQYF
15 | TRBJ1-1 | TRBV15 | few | CATSRSLTGFTEAFF
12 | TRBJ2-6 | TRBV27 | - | CASRSGANVLTF
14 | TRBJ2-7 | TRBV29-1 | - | CSVTPGLHAYEQYF
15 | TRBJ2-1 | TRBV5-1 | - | CASSLYPGGAPEQFF
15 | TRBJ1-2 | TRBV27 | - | CASSSDRGLPYGYTF
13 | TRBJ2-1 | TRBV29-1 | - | CSAAGHGYNEQFF
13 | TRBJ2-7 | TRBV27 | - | CASSFGESYEQYF
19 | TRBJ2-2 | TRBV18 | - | CASSPTGLAGGPRTGELFF
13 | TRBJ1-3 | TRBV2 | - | CASTGTFGNTIYF
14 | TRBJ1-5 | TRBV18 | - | CASSPQGSNQPQHF
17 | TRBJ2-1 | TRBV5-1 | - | CASSSPSGRLSYNEQFF
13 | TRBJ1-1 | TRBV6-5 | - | CASSNRENTEAFF
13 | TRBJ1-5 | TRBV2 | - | CASKGTENQPQHF
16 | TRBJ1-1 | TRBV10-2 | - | CASSEPQGAMNTEAFF
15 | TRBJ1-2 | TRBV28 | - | CASSVSGGDVYGYTF
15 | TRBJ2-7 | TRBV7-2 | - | CASSVAGTGLREQYF
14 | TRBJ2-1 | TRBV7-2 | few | CASSSSGRVNEQFF
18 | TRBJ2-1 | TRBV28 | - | CASSPGGGLGRPYNEQFF
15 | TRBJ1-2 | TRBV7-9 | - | CASSLAPGTDYGYTF
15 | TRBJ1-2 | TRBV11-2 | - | CASSLPGQGLYGYTF
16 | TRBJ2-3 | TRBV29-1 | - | CSVARLLAGGTDTQYF
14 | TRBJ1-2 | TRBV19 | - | CASTERAANYGYTF
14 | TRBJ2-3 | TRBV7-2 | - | CASSLGQGGDTQYF
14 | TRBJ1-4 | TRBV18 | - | CASSPYRADEKLFF
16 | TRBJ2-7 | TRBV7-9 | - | CASSLEGLLNSYEQYF
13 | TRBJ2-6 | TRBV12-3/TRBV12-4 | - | CASTPDGANVLTF
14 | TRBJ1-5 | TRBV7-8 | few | CASSLDRVDQPQHF
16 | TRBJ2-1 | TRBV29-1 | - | CSVDRTSGRARGEQFF
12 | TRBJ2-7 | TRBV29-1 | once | CSVVGTGIRQYF
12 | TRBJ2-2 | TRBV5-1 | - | CASSLGAGELFF
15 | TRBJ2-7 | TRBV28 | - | CASSLPGQEAYEQYF
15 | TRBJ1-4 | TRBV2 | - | CASSNDREANEKLFF
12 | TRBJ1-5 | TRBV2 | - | CASSTRNQPQHF
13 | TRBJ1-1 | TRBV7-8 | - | CASSGRTGFEAFF
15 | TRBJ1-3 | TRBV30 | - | CAWSKTGISGNTIYF
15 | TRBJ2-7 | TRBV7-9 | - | CASSLSGTTSYEQYF